What follows are 2 T cell receptor beta chains derived from one specimen sequenced in a study of cytomegalovirus exposure and HLA in healthy donors. A multiplex PCR was run with 60 Vbeta primers and 13 Jbeta primers. Assay used: immunoSEQ multiplex PCR; TCRdb lists only in-frame clones, some missing. The sample records around 70,000 clones, more than 60% being singletons. The sequencing sample was made of PBMCs. The receptors were sampled from a male donor in good health and CMV-seropositive.

V is TRBV28 and J is TRBJ2-3; D possibly corresponds to TRBD2 (5 bases). The CDR3 loop spans 12 amino acids. CDR1 and CDR2 (germline): MDHEN, SYDVKM. Deletions cut 6 bases from V and 4 bases from J, with 8 bases between. This CDR3 reads CASRLAADTQYF. DNA of the CDR3: TGTGCCAGCAGGCTAGCCGCAGATACGCAGTATTTT.

V and J are TRBV5-1 and TRBJ2-1, with a possible D match to TRBD1 (6 bases). The CDR3 length is 15 residues. V shed 5 bases and J shed 0 bases, with 12 bases lying between them. Germline lookup yields CDR1 SGHRS and CDR2 YFSETQ. CDR3 loop: CASSPRDISYNEQFF. CDR3 nucleotides: TGCGCCAGCAGTCCCCGGGACATCTCCTACAATGAGCAGTTCTTC.